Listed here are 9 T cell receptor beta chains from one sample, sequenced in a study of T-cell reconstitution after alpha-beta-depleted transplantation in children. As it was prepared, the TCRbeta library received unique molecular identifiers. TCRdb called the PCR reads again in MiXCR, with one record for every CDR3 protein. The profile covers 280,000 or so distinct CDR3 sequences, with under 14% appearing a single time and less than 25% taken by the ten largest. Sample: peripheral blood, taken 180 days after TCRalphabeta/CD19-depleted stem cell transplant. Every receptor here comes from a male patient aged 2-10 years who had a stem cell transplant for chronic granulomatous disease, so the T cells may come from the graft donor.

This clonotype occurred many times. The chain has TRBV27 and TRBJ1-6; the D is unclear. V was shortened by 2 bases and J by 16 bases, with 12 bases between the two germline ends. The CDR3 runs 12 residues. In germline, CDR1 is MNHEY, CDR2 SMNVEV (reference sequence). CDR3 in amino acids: CASSLTGGRLHF. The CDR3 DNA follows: TGTGCCAGCAGTTTAACCGGCGGACGTCTCCACTTT.

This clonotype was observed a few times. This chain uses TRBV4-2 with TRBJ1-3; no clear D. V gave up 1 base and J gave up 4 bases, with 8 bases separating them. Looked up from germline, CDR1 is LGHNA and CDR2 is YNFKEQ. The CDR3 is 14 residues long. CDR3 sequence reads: CASSQVPRGNTIYF. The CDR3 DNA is TGTGCCAGCAGCCAAGTTCCCAGGGGAAACACCATATATTTT.

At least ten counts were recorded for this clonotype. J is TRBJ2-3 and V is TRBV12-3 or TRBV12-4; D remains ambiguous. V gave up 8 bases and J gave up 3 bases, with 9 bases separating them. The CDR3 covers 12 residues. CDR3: CASGVWTDTQYF. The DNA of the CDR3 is TGTGCCAGCGGGGTTTGGACAGATACGCAGTATTTT.

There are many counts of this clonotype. CDR3 DNA: TGCAGTGCTAGAAAAGGGACTAGCGGGAGACTAGCCAAAAACATTCAGTACTTC. This codes for CSARKGTSGRLAKNIQYF. The rearrangement uses TRBV20-1 and TRBJ2-4, with 14 positions matching TRBD2. Losses at the gene ends were 2 bases for V and 0 bases for J; bases not matched to a gene: 6. The CDR3 is 18 residues long. Germline V gene data show CDR1 as DFQATT and CDR2 as SNEGSKA (reference sequence).

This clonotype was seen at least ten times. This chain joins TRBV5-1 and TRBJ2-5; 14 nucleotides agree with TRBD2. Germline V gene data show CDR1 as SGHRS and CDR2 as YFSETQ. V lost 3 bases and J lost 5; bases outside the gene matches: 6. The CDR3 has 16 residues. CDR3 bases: TGCGCCAGCAGCTGGACTAGCGGGAGGTTGACGGAGACCCAGTACTTC. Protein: CASSWTSGRLTETQYF.

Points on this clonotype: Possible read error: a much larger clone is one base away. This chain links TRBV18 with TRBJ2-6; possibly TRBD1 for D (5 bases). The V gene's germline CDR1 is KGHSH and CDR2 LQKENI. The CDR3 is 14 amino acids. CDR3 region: CASSPLSGANVLPF. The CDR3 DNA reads TGTGCCAGCTCACCGCTCTCTGGGGCCAACGTCCTGCCTTTC.

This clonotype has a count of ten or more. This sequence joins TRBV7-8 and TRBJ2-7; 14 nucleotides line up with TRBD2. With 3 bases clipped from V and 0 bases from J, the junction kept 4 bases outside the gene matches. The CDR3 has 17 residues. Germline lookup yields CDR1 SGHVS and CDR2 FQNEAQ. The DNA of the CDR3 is TGTGCCAGCAGCTTGGGACTAGCGGGAGTAGTCTCCTACGAGCAGTACTTC. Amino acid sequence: CASSLGLAGVVSYEQYF.

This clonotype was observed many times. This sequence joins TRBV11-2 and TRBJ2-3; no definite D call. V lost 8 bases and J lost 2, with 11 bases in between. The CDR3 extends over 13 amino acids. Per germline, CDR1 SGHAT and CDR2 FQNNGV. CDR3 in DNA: TGTGCCAGCGCCCCCATACTCACAGATACGCAGTATTTT. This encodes CASAPILTDTQYF.

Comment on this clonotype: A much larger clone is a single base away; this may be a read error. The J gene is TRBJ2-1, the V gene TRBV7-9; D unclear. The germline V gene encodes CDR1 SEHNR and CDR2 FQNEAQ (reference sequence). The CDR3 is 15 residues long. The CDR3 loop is CASSLGGIVYDEQFF. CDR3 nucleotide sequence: TGTGCCAGCAGCTTAGGGGGTATCGTCTACGATGAGCAGTTCTTC.